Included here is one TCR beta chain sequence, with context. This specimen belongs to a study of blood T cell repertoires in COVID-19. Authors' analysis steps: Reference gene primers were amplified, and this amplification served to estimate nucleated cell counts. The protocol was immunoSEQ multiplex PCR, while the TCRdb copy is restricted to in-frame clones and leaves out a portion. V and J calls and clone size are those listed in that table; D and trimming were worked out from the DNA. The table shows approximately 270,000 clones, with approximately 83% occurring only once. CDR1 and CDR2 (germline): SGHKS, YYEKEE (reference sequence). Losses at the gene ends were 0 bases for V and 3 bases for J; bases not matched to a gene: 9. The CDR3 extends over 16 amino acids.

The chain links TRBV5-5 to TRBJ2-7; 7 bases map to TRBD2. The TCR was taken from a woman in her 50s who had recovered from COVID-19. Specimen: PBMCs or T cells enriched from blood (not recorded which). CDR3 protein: CASSLAPGLVSYEQYF. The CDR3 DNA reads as TGTGCCAGCAGCTTGGCCCCTGGACTAGTAAGCTACGAGCAGTACTTC. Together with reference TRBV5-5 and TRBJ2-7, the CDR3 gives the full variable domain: DAGVTQSPTHLIKTRGQQVTLRCSPISGHKSVSWYQQVLGQGPQFIFQYYEKEERGRGNFPDRFSARQFPNYSSELNVNALLLGDSALYLCASSLAPGLVSYEQYFGPGTRLTVT.